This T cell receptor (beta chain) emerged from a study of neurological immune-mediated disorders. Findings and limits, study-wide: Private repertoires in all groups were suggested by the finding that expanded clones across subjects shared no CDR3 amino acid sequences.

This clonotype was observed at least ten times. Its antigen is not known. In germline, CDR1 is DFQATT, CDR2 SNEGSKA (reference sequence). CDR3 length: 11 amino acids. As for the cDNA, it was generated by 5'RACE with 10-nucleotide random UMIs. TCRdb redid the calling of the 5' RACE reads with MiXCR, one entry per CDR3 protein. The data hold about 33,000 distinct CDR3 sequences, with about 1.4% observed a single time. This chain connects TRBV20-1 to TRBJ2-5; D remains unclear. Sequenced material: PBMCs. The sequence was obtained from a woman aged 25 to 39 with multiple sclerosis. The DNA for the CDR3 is TGCACCTCCGGGCCGGGAGAGACCCAGTACTTC. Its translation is CTSGPGETQYF.